These T cell receptor beta chains were read from a single sample in a study of cytomegalovirus exposure and HLA in healthy donors. Profiling relied on immunoSEQ multiplex PCR, and the TCRdb table lists in-frame clones only, not all of them. The table shows roughly 130,000 clones, with more than 60% occurring only once. Sequencing input: PBMCs. Receptors originate from a woman aged 45 to 65 in good health and CMV-seropositive. CDR3s include the opening cysteine and the closing phenylalanine or tryptophan. The order of the fields is clone size, V gene, J gene, D gene, CDR3 protein, CDR3 DNA. D genes are given only for firm matches. Clone size is not always given. Where it is, it says once, few, many or a class for expanded clones.

>-|TRBV6-5|TRBJ1-6|-
CASSYAGGGHNSPLHF
TGTGCCAGCAGTTACGCGGGGGGAGGCCATAATTCACCCCTCCACTTT
>few|TRBV28|TRBJ2-7|TRBD1
CASSSGWGQGSYEQYF
TGTGCCAGCAGTTCTGGGTGGGGACAGGGATCCTACGAGCAGTACTTC
>-|TRBV5-1|TRBJ2-1|TRBD2
CASSLDPSGGYNEQFF
TGCGCCAGCAGCTTGGATCCTAGCGGGGGTTACAATGAGCAGTTCTTC
>-|TRBV29-1|TRBJ2-7|-
CSVITGIAYEQYF
TGCAGCGTCATCACAGGGATCGCCTACGAGCAGTACTTC
>-|TRBV19|TRBJ1-4|-
CASNEGGATNEKLFF
TGTGCCAGTAACGAGGGAGGAGCAACTAATGAAAAACTGTTTTTT
>-|TRBV9|TRBJ2-5|-
CASSFREEGYLETQYF
TGTGCCAGCAGCTTCAGGGAGGAGGGTTATTTGGAGACCCAGTACTTC
>once|TRBV7-8|TRBJ1-5|TRBD1
CASSLRTGNSNQPQHF
TGTGCCAGCAGCTTAAGGACAGGTAATAGCAATCAGCCCCAGCATTTT
>-|TRBV6-1|TRBJ1-1|-
CASAAQSSSRTEAFF
TGTGCCAGCGCGGCTCAGTCATCGTCTCGGACTGAAGCTTTCTTT
>-|TRBV7-9|TRBJ1-4|-
CASSFGEGAGTLSEKLFF
TGTGCCAGCAGCTTCGGGGAAGGAGCCGGGACACTAAGTGAAAAACTGTTTTTT
>-|TRBV30|TRBJ1-4|-
CAWSRPGSNEKLFF
TGTGCCTGGTCCCGCCCGGGAAGTAATGAAAAACTGTTTTTT
>once|TRBV25-1|TRBJ2-6|TRBD1
CASSYSTGGGSGANVLTF
TGTGCCAGCAGTTACTCAACAGGGGGCGGCTCTGGGGCCAACGTCCTGACTTTC
>-|TRBV5-8|TRBJ2-7|-
CASSTTDHYEQYF
TGTGCCAGCAGCACGACAGACCACTACGAGCAGTACTTC
>-|TRBV12-5|TRBJ1-2|-
CARRGTPSAYGYTF
TGTGCTCGACGAGGGACTCCTTCGGCATATGGCTACACCTTC
>-|TRBV6-1|TRBJ1-1|-
CASSVKGEGAEAFF
TGTGCCAGCAGTGTTAAGGGGGAAGGGGCTGAAGCTTTCTTT
>-|TRBV28|TRBJ1-2|-
CASSSLVGYTF
TGTGCCAGCAGTTCCCTAGTGGGCTACACCTTC
>few|TRBV19|TRBJ2-3|-
CASSRGRSTDTQYF
TGTGCCAGTAGTAGAGGGCGATCCACAGATACGCAGTATTTT
>-|TRBV30|TRBJ2-7|-
CAWSSMAAYEQYF
TGTGCCTGGAGTTCCATGGCAGCCTACGAGCAGTACTTC
>few|TRBV6-4|TRBJ2-1|-
CASSDLAETNEQFF
TGTGCCAGCAGTGACCTAGCCGAAACCAATGAGCAGTTCTTC
>-|TRBV5-4|TRBJ2-7|-
CASSEGGTESYEQYF
TGTGCCAGCAGCGAGGGCGGGACGGAGTCCTACGAGCAGTACTTC
>-|TRBV11-3|TRBJ2-3|TRBD1
CASSPGQGADTQYF
TGTGCCAGCAGCCCGGGACAGGGGGCAGATACGCAGTATTTT
>-|TRBV28|TRBJ2-3|TRBD2
CASSFEGERGLDTQYF
TGTGCCAGCAGTTTCGAGGGGGAGCGGGGGTTAGATACGCAGTATTTT
>-|TRBV15|TRBJ1-5|-
CATSRDGRGNQPQHF
TGTGCCACCAGCAGGGATGGGAGGGGCAATCAGCCCCAGCATTTT
>-|TRBV5-1|TRBJ2-3|TRBD2
CASSAFSGVTDTQYF
TGCGCCAGCAGCGCGTTTAGCGGGGTCACAGATACGCAGTATTTT
>-|TRBV30|TRBJ2-7|TRBD1
CALIRDRGHEQYF
TGTGCCTTGATCCGGGACAGGGGCCACGAGCAGTACTTC
>-|TRBV11-2|TRBJ2-5|TRBD2
CASSLRRLAPQETQYF
TGTGCCAGCAGCCTTAGACGACTAGCCCCTCAAGAGACCCAGTACTTC
>-|TRBV2|TRBJ2-5|TRBD2
CASSEAGRGGRLGTQYF
TGTGCCAGCAGTGAAGCGGGGCGGGGGGGCCGTCTGGGGACCCAGTACTTC
>few|TRBV7-6|TRBJ1-5|TRBD1
CASSSGQGDQPQHF
TGTGCCAGCAGCTCTGGACAGGGAGATCAGCCCCAGCATTTT
>-|TRBV5-4|TRBJ2-7|TRBD1
CASSLPGQGAREQYF
TGTGCCAGCAGCTTGCCCGGACAGGGGGCGCGTGAGCAGTACTTC
>-|TRBV27|TRBJ2-1|TRBD2
CASSLLVAAGPYNEQFF
TGTGCCAGCAGTTTATTGGTCGCAGCGGGGCCGTACAATGAGCAGTTCTTC
>once|TRBV7-2|TRBJ1-5|-
CASSLAGGYSNQPQHF
TGTGCCAGCAGCTTAGCGGGCGGGTATAGCAATCAGCCCCAGCATTTT
>-|TRBV4-3|TRBJ1-2|-
CASSREWVKAGVPYTF
TGCGCCAGCAGCCGAGAGTGGGTTAAGGCGGGGGTTCCCTACACCTTC
>-|TRBV7-9|TRBJ1-1|TRBD1
CASSSEPGQGTGTEAFF
TGTGCCAGCAGCTCAGAGCCGGGACAGGGGACGGGCACTGAAGCTTTCTTT
>-|TRBV9|TRBJ1-6|-
CASSPTGVSGSPLHF
TGTGCCAGCAGCCCAACGGGGGTTTCGGGATCACCCCTCCACTTT
>once|TRBV9|TRBJ2-5|TRBD2
CASSVTSASQETQYF
TGTGCCAGCAGCGTCACTAGCGCCTCTCAAGAGACCCAGTACTTC
>-|TRBV6-1|TRBJ1-5|TRBD1
CASSIGQGGNQPQHF
TGTGCCAGCAGTATAGGACAGGGAGGAAATCAGCCCCAGCATTTT
>-|TRBV18|TRBJ2-7|TRBD1
CASLTPTGVGQGAYEQYF
TGTGCCAGCTTAACACCGACGGGTGTCGGACAGGGTGCGTACGAGCAGTACTTC
>-|TRBV5-1|TRBJ2-5|-
CASSFPSLEGETQYF
TGCGCCAGCAGCTTCCCCTCCCTTGAGGGAGAGACCCAGTACTTC
>-|TRBV4-2|TRBJ1-2|-
CASSRLENYGYTF
TGTGCCAGCAGCCGCCTGGAGAATTATGGCTACACCTTC